The clone carrying this T cell receptor beta chain was detected only once. This entry belongs to a study of blood T cell repertoires in COVID-19. Produced via immunoSEQ multiplex PCR; TCRdb's table is partial and in-frame only. The table has approximately 150,000 clones, over 70% seen once. CDR3 size: 15 residues. CDR1 is MNHEY, CDR2 SMNVEV, per germline (reference sequence). J was trimmed by 1 base and V by 3 bases; bases with no gene match: 4. The sample was PBMCs or T cells enriched from blood (not recorded which). This sequence was found in a man between 65 and 85 years old who had been exposed to COVID-19. The chain links TRBV27 to TRBJ2-3; 7 bases align to TRBD1. The CDR3 here is CASSFRTGGTDTQYF. The CDR3 nucleotides read TGTGCCAGCAGTTTTCGGACAGGAGGCACAGATACGCAGTATTTT.